This record concerns one TCR beta chain sequence. Antigen: not known. Produced via immunoSEQ multiplex PCR; TCRdb's table is partial and in-frame only. The data contain some 13,000 clones, about 93% of them singletons. The data belong to a study of OX40 agonist ivuxolimab in advanced cancers. Study-wide background: Prior checkpoint blockade (anti-PD-1, anti-PD-L1 or anti-CTLA-4) was permitted; about 40% had it. Findings of the study overall: Fewer expanded clones were found on average in CD4+ than in CD8+ T cells. Specificity for antigen went undetermined in the expanded peripheral T cells.

The CDR3 length is 11 residues. Germline V CDR1 and CDR2: SQVTM, ANQGSEA. The chain has TRBV29-1 and TRBJ2-7; D call uncertain. The TCR sequence derives from an adult with an advanced solid tumor such as melanoma, head and neck, liver or kidney cancer. The starting material was CD4+ or CD8+ T cells sorted from blood, obtained in a trial of the OX40 agonist ivuxolimab. The CDR3 DNA is TGCAGTGCCCATGACTCCTACGAGCAGTACTTC. Protein sequence: CSAHDSYEQYF.